Reported below is one TCR beta chain. In the source study's methods: Reference gene primers were amplified, and this amplification served to estimate nucleated cell counts. Assay used: immunoSEQ multiplex PCR; TCRdb lists only in-frame clones, some missing. V and J calls and clone size are given by that table; D and trimming were obtained from the DNA. The repertoire consists of over 250,000 clones, with about nine tenths occurring once and the leading ten covering approximately 1.5%. This sample is drawn from a study of blood T cell repertoires in COVID-19. Study in general: There were acute and convalescent COVID-19 samples, and they came from the United States, Italy and Spain. PBMCs, B-cell-depleted T cells, or T cells were the source of the cDNA or gDNA that made up the material.

Germline assignment: CDR1 SGHRS and CDR2 YFSETQ. The CDR3 extends over 13 amino acids. V was pared by 2 bases and J by 2 bases, with 7 bases between. The receptor's source is a woman between 35 and 50 years old who had recovered from COVID-19. The chain combines TRBV5-1 with TRBJ1-2; a weak D match, TRBD1 (5 bases). Sequencing used peripheral blood. The CDR3 protein is CASSLQVNYGYTF. The CDR3 bases are TGCGCCAGCAGCTTACAGGTGAACTATGGCTACACCTTC. The variable domain in full, completed from reference TRBV5-1 and TRBJ1-2, reads KAGVTQTPRYLIKTRGQQVTLSCSPISGHRSVSWYQQTPGQGLQFLFEYFSETQRNKGNFPGRFSGRQFSNSRSEMNVSTLELGDSALYLCASSLQVNYGYTFGSGTRLTVV.